This TCR beta chain was captured by sequencing in a study of robustness of blood B and T cell sequencing. Study-level points and caveats: Shared UMI-sequence pairs were removed from one cross-contaminated TCRbeta library pair. Top 10,000 TCRbeta clonotype coverage neared saturation with 3 or 4 tubes.

A 5' template-switch oligo added a universal priming site during cDNA synthesis. The template-switch oligo carried a 12-nucleotide random UMI tagging each cDNA molecule. A single record per CDR3 protein comes from TCRdb applying MiXCR to the PCR reads. The data show around 3,500 distinct CDR3 sequences, about 61% seen once. With regard to this clonotype: Its antigen is not known.

TCR beta repertoires were quantified from mRNA rather than genomic DNA. This sequence was found in a human donor in good health. The sample consisted of peripheral blood.

As DNA, the CDR3 is TGCAGTGCTAGAAGTCCTAGCACAGATACGCAGTATTTT. It encodes CSARSPSTDTQYF. This sequence joins TRBV20-1 and TRBJ2-3; D is unresolved. Germline V CDR1 and CDR2: DFQATT, SNEGSKA (reference sequence). This CDR3 contains 13 residues. Trimming shortened V by 2 bases and J by 0 bases, and 6 bases separated the two germline ends.